This T cell receptor beta chain comes out of a study of blood T cells in healthy people across ages. Together with a sample-barcoded 5' primer, a J-beta primer mix was included in a second PCR lasting roughly 6 to 12 cycles. TCRdb analysed the 5' RACE reads with MiXCR anew, one entry per CDR3 protein. In the table there are 600,000 or so distinct CDR3 sequences, roughly 48% of which are singletons. Germline CDR1 is SGDLS and CDR2 is YYNGEE. The CDR3 has 17 amino acids. The sequencing input was blood. The receptor was isolated from a man at least 80 years old in good health. The chain uses TRBV9 and TRBJ2-7; TRBD2 aligns across 8 bases. Matching the DNA end better, TRBJ2-5 makes the J call doubtful. In nucleotides, the CDR3 is TGTGCCAGCAGCCATCATAGAGCGGGGGAGGATGAAGAGACCCAGTACTTC. This encodes CASSHHRAGEDEETQYF.